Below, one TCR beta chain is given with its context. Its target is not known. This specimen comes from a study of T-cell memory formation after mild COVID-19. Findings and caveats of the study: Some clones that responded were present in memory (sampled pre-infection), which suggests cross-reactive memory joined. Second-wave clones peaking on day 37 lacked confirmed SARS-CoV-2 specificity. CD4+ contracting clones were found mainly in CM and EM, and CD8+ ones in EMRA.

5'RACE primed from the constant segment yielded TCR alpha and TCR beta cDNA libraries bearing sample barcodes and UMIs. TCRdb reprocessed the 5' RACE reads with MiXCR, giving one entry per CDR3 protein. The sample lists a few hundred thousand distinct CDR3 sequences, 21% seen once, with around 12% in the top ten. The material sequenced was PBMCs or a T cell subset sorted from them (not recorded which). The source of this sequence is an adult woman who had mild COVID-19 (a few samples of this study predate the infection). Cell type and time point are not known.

CDR3 sequence reads: CASRESSGGTQYF. CDR3 sequence (DNA): TGTGCCAGCAGAGAGTCTAGCGGAGGGACCCAGTACTTC. The chain links TRBV2 to TRBJ2-5; 7 bases fit TRBD2. Per the germline V gene, CDR1 is SNHLY and CDR2 is FYNNEI. V was clipped by 6 bases and J by 7 bases; unmatched bases: 8. CDR3 length: 13 amino acids.